The 29 T cell receptor beta chains reported below all come from one sample, sequenced in a study of blood T cell repertoires in COVID-19. This table comes from immunoSEQ multiplex PCR, and its TCRdb copy is limited to in-frame clones, with some not included. The sample contains some 150,000 clones, around 81% of which appear only once. The specimen was peripheral blood. The receptors shown here come from a man aged 60 to 69 with active or convalescent COVID-19.

This clone has only a few counts. The genes are TRBV6-6 and TRBJ2-6; maybe TRBD2 (6 bases). Trimming took 6 bases from V and 1 from J, leaving 13 bases between them. CDR1 is MNHNY, CDR2 SVGAGI, per germline (reference sequence). The CDR3 spans 16 residues. CDR3 amino acids: CASSQGSGSGANVLTF. The CDR3 DNA is TGTGCCAGCAGCCAGGGTAGCGGATCTGGGGCCAACGTCCTGACTTTC.

Only a few counts were recorded for this clone. V gene TRBV19 combines with J gene TRBJ1-5; D gene uncertain. CDR1 is LNHDA, CDR2 SQIVND, per germline (reference sequence). The CDR3 runs to 17 residues. Trimming shortened V by 7 bases and J by 3 bases, and 22 bases separated the two germline ends. CDR3 sequence reads: CASNPPGLPLFNQPQHF. CDR3 nucleotides: TGTGCCAGTAACCCTCCCGGACTGCCCCTCTTCAATCAGCCCCAGCATTTT. Using reference TRBV19 and TRBJ1-5 for the parts outside the CDR3, the full variable domain is DGGITQSPKYLFRKEGQNVTLSCEQNLNHDAMYWYRQDPGQGLRLIYYSQIVNDFQKGDIAEGYSVSREKKESFPLTVTSAQKNPTAFYLCASNPPGLPLFNQPQHFGDGTRLSIL.

The chain employs TRBV6-2 or TRBV6-3 and TRBJ2-7, with 8 bases lining up with TRBD1. The V and J ends lost 0 bases and 6 bases, in that order; junction bases with no gene match: 10. This CDR3 is built from 16 residues. Germline values: CDR1 MNHEY, CDR2 SVGEGT. In DNA form, the CDR3 reads TGTGCCAGCAGTTACTCGGACAGGGTATGGCTATCCGAGCAGTACTTC. Amino acid sequence: CASSYSDRVWLSEQYF.

The V gene is TRBV9, the J gene TRBJ2-1; TRBD2 aligns across 7 bases. V shed 0 bases and J 10 bases; nucleotides not matched to a gene: 10. The CDR3 has 15 residues. CDR1 and CDR2 from the germline V gene are SGDLS and YYNGEE. Here the CDR3 DNA reads TGTGCCAGCAGCGTAGGAACGGGAGGCCCCTCGGAGCAGTTCTTC. Translated, it gives CASSVGTGGPSEQFF. Supplemented by reference TRBV9 and TRBJ2-1, the full variable domain reads DSGVTQTPKHLITATGQRVTLRCSPRSGDLSVYWYQQSLDQGLQFLIQYYNGEERAKGNILERFSAQQFPDLHSELNLSSLELGDSALYFCASSVGTGGPSEQFFGPGTRLTVL.

The chain is built from TRBV29-1 and TRBJ1-6; 9 bases match TRBD1. The CDR3 runs 13 residues. Per germline, CDR1 SQVTM and CDR2 ANQGSEA. Trimming at V came to 6 bases and at J to 9 bases, leaving 6 bases not matched to a gene. The CDR3 region has the DNA TGCAGCGTCCAACAGGGGGCAGGTTCACCCCTCCACTTT. Its protein product is CSVQQGAGSPLHF.

V and J are TRBV24-1 and TRBJ2-1; 9 bases agree with TRBD2. The germline CDR1 and CDR2 sequences are KGHDR and SFDVKD. The V gene end was trimmed by 5 bases and the J gene end by 10 bases; junction bases not matched to a gene: 8. The CDR3 loop spans 14 amino acids. CDR3 DNA: TGTGCCACCAGTGGGCGGGAGGGCCTAGGGGAGCAGTTCTTC. This codes for CATSGREGLGEQFF.

CDR3 residues: CASSLDRGRISGAFF. CDR3 nucleotide sequence: TGTGCCAGCAGCTTGGACAGGGGGCGCATTTCGGGAGCTTTCTTT. V and J are TRBV7-2 and TRBJ1-1, with 11 bases identical to TRBD1. This CDR3 has 15 residues. The junction had 10 bases not matched to a gene; V was cut back by 3 bases and J by 10 bases. Germline loops: CDR1 SGHTA, CDR2 FQGNSA.

The V call is TRBV27, the J call TRBJ2-1; D remains ambiguous. CDR1 and CDR2 (germline): MNHEY, SMNVEV (reference sequence). The CDR3 contains 15 residues. Between the trimmed V and J ends, which lost 6 bases and 4 bases, there was a span of 16 bases. The CDR3 DNA follows: TGTGCCAGCAGGGTATCGATCTCCGGGTACAATGAGCAGTTCTTC. This gives the protein CASRVSISGYNEQFF.

The genes are TRBV5-1 and TRBJ2-7, with 8 bases matching TRBD2. Germline V lookup: CDR1 SGHRS, CDR2 YFSETQ. There are 13 residues in the CDR3. J gave up 1 base and V 6 bases, and 3 bases lay outside the gene matches. CDR3 loop: CASTIAGSYEQYF. CDR3 DNA: TGCGCCAGCACCATAGCGGGATCCTACGAGCAGTACTTC.

The V call is TRBV2, the J call TRBJ2-5; the match to TRBD1 covers 9 bases. CDR3 length: 14 amino acids. CDR1 is SNHLY, CDR2 FYNNEI, per germline. Trimming took 3 bases from V and 2 from J; bases not matched to a gene: 1. DNA of the CDR3: TGTGCCAGCAGTGACGGACAGGGGCAAGAGACCCAGTACTTC. Translated, it gives CASSDGQGQETQYF.

The gene calls are TRBV7-2 and TRBJ2-4; 12 bases line up with TRBD2. The CDR3 is 15 residues long. V gave up 6 bases and J gave up 5 bases; unmatched junction bases: 5. Germline loops: CDR1 SGHTA, CDR2 FQGNSA. The CDR3 protein is CASSLRLAGENIQYF. The CDR3 nucleotides read TGTGCCAGCAGTCTTCGACTAGCGGGAGAAAACATTCAGTACTTC.

The chain uses TRBV29-1 and TRBJ2-7; 9 nucleotides line up with TRBD2. V lost 7 bases to trimming and J lost 2 bases; unmatched junction nucleotides: 3. CDR3 length equals 12 residues. Germline V lookup: CDR1 SQVTM, CDR2 ANQGSEA. CDR3 sequence: CSAVAGAYEQYF. The CDR3 region has the DNA TGCAGCGCGGTAGCGGGGGCCTACGAGCAGTACTTC.

The chain couples TRBV30 to TRBJ2-3; D not certain. CDR3 length: 11 residues. The V end was cut by 3 bases, the J end by 7 bases, with 8 bases between. Looked up from germline, CDR1 is GTSNPN and CDR2 is SVGIG (reference sequence). The DNA of the CDR3 is TGTGCCTGGAGAGCGCGGAATACGCAGTATTTT. Translating it yields CAWRARNTQYF.

V usage is TRBV7-2 and J usage is TRBJ1-1; D remains unclear. Per the germline V gene, CDR1 is SGHTA and CDR2 is FQGNSA. V lost 5 bases, J lost 5 bases, and 9 bases lay in between. CDR3 length: 12 amino acids. The chain's CDR3 is CASSPRRTEAFF. The CDR3 bases are TGTGCCAGCAGCCCACGGAGGACTGAAGCTTTCTTT.

This chain joins TRBV5-1 and TRBJ2-4; possible D gene TRBD2, 6 bases. The germline V and J ends were trimmed by 5 bases and 4 bases, with 16 bases remaining between them. There are 15 residues in the CDR3. Germline V gives CDR1 SGHRS, CDR2 YFSETQ. The DNA of the CDR3 is TGCGCCAGCAGTCCAATGGTGGGAGGTAAAAACATTCAGTACTTC. Residues: CASSPMVGGKNIQYF.

J is TRBJ2-3 and V is TRBV2; no firm D call. The germline gives CDR1 SNHLY, CDR2 FYNNEI. V dropped 4 bases and J dropped 4 bases, with 12 bases sitting between them. The CDR3 has 14 amino acids. CDR3 sequence: CASSVLAVADTQYF. DNA for the CDR3: TGTGCCAGCAGTGTTCTTGCGGTCGCAGATACGCAGTATTTT.

This clone was seen once. This chain links TRBV18 with TRBJ1-6; TRBD1 matches at 10 bases. The CDR3 spans 14 residues. The V and J ends lost 3 bases and 8 bases, in that order; junction bases with no gene match: 1. Germline loops: CDR1 KGHSH, CDR2 LQKENI. The CDR3 is CASSPGTGDSPLHF. DNA for the CDR3: TGTGCCAGCTCACCTGGGACAGGGGATTCACCCCTCCACTTT. Together with reference TRBV18 and TRBJ1-6, the CDR3 gives the full variable domain: NAGVMQNPRHLVRRRGQEARLRCSPMKGHSHVYWYRQLPEEGLKFMVYLQKENIIDESGMPKERFSAEFPKEGPSILRIQQVVRGDSAAYFCASSPGTGDSPLHFGNGTRLTVT.

The chain is built from TRBV10-3 and TRBJ2-7; D remains unclear. This CDR3 has 13 amino acids. The V gene's germline CDR1 is ENHRY and CDR2 SYGVKD. The ends were cut back, 6 bases at V and 3 bases at J, with 12 bases in the middle. This chain's CDR3 is CAISPNQLYEQYF. The CDR3 nucleotides are TGTGCCATCAGCCCGAACCAACTCTACGAGCAGTACTTC.

The CDR3 here is CASSFSDTNTEAFF. CDR3 nucleotides: TGTGCCAGCAGCTTTTCGGACACGAACACTGAAGCTTTCTTT. V gene TRBV11-2 combines with J gene TRBJ1-1, with D perhaps TRBD1 (5 bases). This CDR3 contains 14 residues. V dropped 3 bases and J dropped 1 base, with 9 bases sitting between them. CDR1 SGHAT and CDR2 FQNNGV come from the germline V gene.

This rearrangement joins TRBV5-1 to TRBJ2-3; 11 bases match TRBD1. The CDR3 totals 14 residues. The trim removed 7 bases at V and 0 bases at J, leaving 1 base unmatched. Per the germline V gene, CDR1 is SGHRS and CDR2 is YFSETQ. CDR3 sequence reads: CASRDRGSTDTQYF. The CDR3 DNA follows: TGCGCCAGCCGGGACAGGGGGAGCACAGATACGCAGTATTTT.

The V call is TRBV19, the J call TRBJ2-4; TRBD1 matches at 9 bases. This CDR3 comprises 19 residues. V trimming: 4 bases; J trimming: 1 base; junction bases outside the gene matches: 14. CDR1 is LNHDA, CDR2 SQIVND, per germline (reference sequence). The CDR3 loop is CASSTPGQGLPPAKNIQYF. DNA of the CDR3: TGTGCCAGTAGTACGCCGGGACAGGGCCTACCACCGGCCAAAAACATTCAGTACTTC.

CDR3 nucleotides: TGTGCCAGCAGCCAGATAGGGGCAGATTATAATTCACCCCTCCACTTT. It yields the protein CASSQIGADYNSPLHF. The chain combines TRBV28 with TRBJ1-6; a possible D gene is TRBD1 (5 bases). Germline CDR1 reads MDHEN; CDR2 reads SYDVKM. CDR3 length equals 16 residues. Trimming left V 6 bases short and J 4 bases short, with 16 bases between.

The chain joins TRBV24-1 to TRBJ1-2; no clear D gene. Looked up from germline, CDR1 is KGHDR and CDR2 is SFDVKD. V lost 10 bases, J lost 8 bases, and 19 bases lay in between. The CDR3 length is 13 residues. CDR3 in amino acids: CATRPGGPGGYTF. As DNA, the CDR3 is TGTGCCACGAGGCCGGGAGGTCCGGGGGGCTACACCTTC.

This clone was detected a few times. The DNA of the CDR3 is TGTGCCAGCAGTCTCCTCTTCGGCCGGGAGACCGGGGAGCTGTTTTTT. Its translation: CASSLLFGRETGELFF. The chain recombines TRBV6-2 or TRBV6-3 with TRBJ2-2, with D possibly matching TRBD2 (6 bases). Germline loops: CDR1 MNHEY, CDR2 SVGEGT. Trimming left V 5 bases short and J 5 bases short, with 18 bases between. The CDR3 runs to 16 residues.

V usage is TRBV4-1 and J usage is TRBJ1-5, with D possibly being TRBD1 (6 bases). CDR1 MGHRA and CDR2 YSYEKL come from the germline V gene. The V gene lost 3 bases and the J gene lost 2 bases, with 14 bases spanning the gap. This CDR3 has 16 residues. CDR3 coding DNA: TGCGCCAGCAGCCACCAAGGGGAGGGGGGCAATCAGCCCCAGCATTTT. Its translation is CASSHQGEGGNQPQHF.

This clone was seen once. V usage is TRBV2 and J usage is TRBJ1-5, with 7 bases fitting TRBD1. The CDR3 is 11 amino acids. The J segment lost 10 bases and the V segment lost 6 bases, leaving 3 bases of the junction unmatched. Germline-derived CDR1 and CDR2 are SNHLY and FYNNEI. The CDR3 loop is CASSRQGPQHF. CDR3 nucleotide sequence: TGTGCCAGCAGCCGACAGGGCCCCCAGCATTTT.

This chain uses TRBV7-3 with TRBJ2-3, with D hard to call. V shed 3 bases and J shed 2 bases, with 6 bases lying between them. The germline gives CDR1 SGHTA, CDR2 FQGTGA. There are 13 residues in the CDR3. The CDR3 spells CASSLFSTDTQYF. CDR3 bases: TGTGCCAGCAGCTTGTTCTCCACAGATACGCAGTATTTT.

This clone has just one count. The chain uses TRBV4-1 and TRBJ2-1; TRBD2 matches 10 bases. Germline V gene lookup returns CDR1 MGHRA and CDR2 YSYEKL. This CDR3 contains 18 residues. Germline trimming cut 1 base from V and 7 bases from J; bases unmatched to any gene: 13. The DNA of the CDR3 is TGCGCCAGCAGCCAAGGGACTAGCGGCCAGGGCCAGAAAAATGAGCAGTTCTTC. Protein: CASSQGTSGQGQKNEQFF.

The chain is built from TRBV7-9 and TRBJ2-7, with 15 nucleotides matching TRBD2. Per germline, CDR1 SEHNR and CDR2 FQNEAQ (reference sequence). Germline trimming cut 4 bases from V and 4 bases from J; bases unmatched to any gene: 5. The CDR3 extends over 16 amino acids. This chain's CDR3 is CASSSSGTSGRYEQYF. CDR3 coding DNA: TGTGCCAGCAGCTCAAGCGGGACTAGCGGGAGGTACGAGCAGTACTTC. The variable domain in full, with the rest retrieved from reference TRBV7-9 and TRBJ2-7, is DTGVSQNPRHKITKRGQNVTFRCDPISEHNRLYWYRQTLGQGPEFLTYFQNEAQLEKSRLLSDRFSAERPKGSFSTLEIQRTEQGDSAMYLCASSSSGTSGRYEQYFGPGTRLTVT.